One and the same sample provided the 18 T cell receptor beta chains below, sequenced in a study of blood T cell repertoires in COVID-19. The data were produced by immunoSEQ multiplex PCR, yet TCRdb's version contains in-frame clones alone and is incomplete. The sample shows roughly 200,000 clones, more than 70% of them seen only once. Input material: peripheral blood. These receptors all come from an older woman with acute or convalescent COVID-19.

CDR3 bases: TGTGCCAGCAGTTTACGCTCCGGGACAGGGCTTGAAGCTTTCTTT. It specifies CASSLRSGTGLEAFF. The genes are TRBV27 and TRBJ1-1, with TRBD1 identical over 9 bases. Germline CDR1 is MNHEY and CDR2 is SMNVEV (reference sequence). CDR3 size: 15 residues. With 2 bases clipped from V and 7 bases from J, the junction kept 8 bases outside the gene matches.

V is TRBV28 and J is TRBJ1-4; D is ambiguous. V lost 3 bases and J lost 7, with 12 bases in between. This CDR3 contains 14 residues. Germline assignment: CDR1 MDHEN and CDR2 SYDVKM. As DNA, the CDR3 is TGTGCCAGCAGTTTTTCCACCCTAGGTGAAAAACTGTTTTTT. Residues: CASSFSTLGEKLFF.

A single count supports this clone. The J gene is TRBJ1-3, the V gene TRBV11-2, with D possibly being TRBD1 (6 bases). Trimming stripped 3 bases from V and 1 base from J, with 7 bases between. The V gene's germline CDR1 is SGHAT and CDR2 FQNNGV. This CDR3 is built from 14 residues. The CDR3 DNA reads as TGTGCCAGCAGCTTCCAGGGGTCTGGAAACACCATATATTTT. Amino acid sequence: CASSFQGSGNTIYF.

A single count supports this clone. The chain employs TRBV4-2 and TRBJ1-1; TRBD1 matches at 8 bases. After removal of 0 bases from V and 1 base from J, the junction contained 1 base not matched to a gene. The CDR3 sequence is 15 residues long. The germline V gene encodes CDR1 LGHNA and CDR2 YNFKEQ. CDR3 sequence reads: CASSQDGTGNTEAFF. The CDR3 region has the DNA TGTGCCAGCAGCCAAGATGGGACAGGGAACACTGAAGCTTTCTTT.

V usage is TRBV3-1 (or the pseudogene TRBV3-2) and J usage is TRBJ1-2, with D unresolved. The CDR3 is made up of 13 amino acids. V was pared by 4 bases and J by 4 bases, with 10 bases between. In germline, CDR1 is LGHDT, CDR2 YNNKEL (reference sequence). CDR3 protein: CASSPEGAYGYTF. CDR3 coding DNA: TGTGCCAGCAGCCCAGAGGGCGCCTATGGCTACACCTTC.

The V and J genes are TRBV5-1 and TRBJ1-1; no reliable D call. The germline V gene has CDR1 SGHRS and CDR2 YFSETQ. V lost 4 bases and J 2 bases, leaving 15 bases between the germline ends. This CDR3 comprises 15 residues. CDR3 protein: CASSPNSGINTEAFF. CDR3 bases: TGCGCCAGCAGCCCCAACTCCGGGATTAACACTGAAGCTTTCTTT. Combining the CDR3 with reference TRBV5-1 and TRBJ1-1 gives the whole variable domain KAGVTQTPRYLIKTRGQQVTLSCSPISGHRSVSWYQQTPGQGLQFLFEYFSETQRNKGNFPGRFSGRQFSNSRSEMNVSTLELGDSALYLCASSPNSGINTEAFFGQGTRLTVV.

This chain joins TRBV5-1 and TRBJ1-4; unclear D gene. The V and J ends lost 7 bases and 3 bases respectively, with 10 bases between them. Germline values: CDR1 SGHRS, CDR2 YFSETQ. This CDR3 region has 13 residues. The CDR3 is CASADGANEKLFF. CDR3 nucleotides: TGCGCCAGCGCTGACGGGGCTAATGAAAAACTGTTTTTT.

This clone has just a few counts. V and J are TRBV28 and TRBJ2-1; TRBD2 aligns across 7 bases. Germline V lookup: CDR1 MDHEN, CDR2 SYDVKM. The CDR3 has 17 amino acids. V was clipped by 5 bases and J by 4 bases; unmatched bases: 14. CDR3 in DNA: TGTGCCAGCAGTCCTCTAGTCGGTGGCGGGAGTTACAATGAGCAGTTCTTC. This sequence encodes CASSPLVGGGSYNEQFF.

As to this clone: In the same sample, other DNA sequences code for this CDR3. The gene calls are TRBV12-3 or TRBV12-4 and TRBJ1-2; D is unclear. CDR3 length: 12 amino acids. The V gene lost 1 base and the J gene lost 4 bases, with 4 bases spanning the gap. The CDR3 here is CASSLGSYGYTF. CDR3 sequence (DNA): TGTGCCAGCAGTTTAGGCAGCTATGGCTACACCTTC.

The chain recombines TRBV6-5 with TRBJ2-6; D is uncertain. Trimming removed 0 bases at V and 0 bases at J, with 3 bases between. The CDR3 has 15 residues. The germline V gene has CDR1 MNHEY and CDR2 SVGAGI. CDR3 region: CASSYSASGANVLTF. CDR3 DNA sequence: TGTGCCAGCAGTTACTCAGCCTCTGGGGCCAACGTCCTGACTTTC.

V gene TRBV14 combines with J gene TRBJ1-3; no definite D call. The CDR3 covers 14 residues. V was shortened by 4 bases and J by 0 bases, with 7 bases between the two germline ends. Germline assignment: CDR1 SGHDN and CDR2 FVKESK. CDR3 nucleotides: TGTGCCAGCAGCCCCGGGAGCTCTGGAAACACCATATATTTT. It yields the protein CASSPGSSGNTIYF. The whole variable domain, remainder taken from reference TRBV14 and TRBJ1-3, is EAGVTQFPSHSVIEKGQTVTLRCDPISGHDNLYWYRRVMGKEIKFLLHFVKESKQDESGMPNNRFLAERTGGTYSTLKVQPAELEDSGVYFCASSPGSSGNTIYFGEGSWLTVV.

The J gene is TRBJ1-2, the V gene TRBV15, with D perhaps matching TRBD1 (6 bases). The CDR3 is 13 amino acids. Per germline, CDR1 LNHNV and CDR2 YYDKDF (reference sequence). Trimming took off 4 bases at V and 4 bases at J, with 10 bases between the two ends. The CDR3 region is CATSTGGTYGYTF. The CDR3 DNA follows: TGTGCCACCAGCACGGGGGGCACCTATGGCTACACCTTC.

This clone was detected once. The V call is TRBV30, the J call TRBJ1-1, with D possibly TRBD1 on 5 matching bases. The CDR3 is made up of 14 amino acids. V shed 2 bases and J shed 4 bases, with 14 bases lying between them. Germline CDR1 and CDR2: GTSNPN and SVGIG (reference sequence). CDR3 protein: CAWSNFGGSTEAFF. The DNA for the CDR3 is TGTGCCTGGAGTAATTTTGGGGGGTCCACTGAAGCTTTCTTT.

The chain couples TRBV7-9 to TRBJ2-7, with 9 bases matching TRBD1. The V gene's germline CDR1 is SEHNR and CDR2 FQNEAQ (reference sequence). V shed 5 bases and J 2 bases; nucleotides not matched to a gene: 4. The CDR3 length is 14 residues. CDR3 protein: CASSNRDRAYEQYF. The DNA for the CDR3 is TGTGCCAGCAGCAACCGGGACAGGGCCTACGAGCAGTACTTC. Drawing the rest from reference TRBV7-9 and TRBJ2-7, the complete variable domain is DTGVSQNPRHKITKRGQNVTFRCDPISEHNRLYWYRQTLGQGPEFLTYFQNEAQLEKSRLLSDRFSAERPKGSFSTLEIQRTEQGDSAMYLCASSNRDRAYEQYFGPGTRLTVT.

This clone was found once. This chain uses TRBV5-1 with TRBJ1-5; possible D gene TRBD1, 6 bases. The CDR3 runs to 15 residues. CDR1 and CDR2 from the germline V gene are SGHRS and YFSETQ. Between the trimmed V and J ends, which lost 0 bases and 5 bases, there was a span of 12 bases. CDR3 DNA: TGCGCCAGCAGCTTGGCAGGGGAAGAATATCAGCCCCAGCATTTT. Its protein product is CASSLAGEEYQPQHF.

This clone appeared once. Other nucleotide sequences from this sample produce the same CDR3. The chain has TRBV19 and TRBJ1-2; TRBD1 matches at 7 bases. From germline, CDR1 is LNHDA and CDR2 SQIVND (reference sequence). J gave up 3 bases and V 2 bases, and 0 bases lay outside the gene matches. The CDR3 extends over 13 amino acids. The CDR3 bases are TGTGCCAGTAGTATACAGGGGGACTATGGCTACACCTTC. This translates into CASSIQGDYGYTF.

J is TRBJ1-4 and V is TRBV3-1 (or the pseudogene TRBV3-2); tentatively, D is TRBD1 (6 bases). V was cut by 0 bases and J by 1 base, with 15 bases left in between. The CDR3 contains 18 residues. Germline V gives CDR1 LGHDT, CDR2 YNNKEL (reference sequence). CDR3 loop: CASSQDSWAGETNEKLFF. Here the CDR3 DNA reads TGTGCCAGCAGCCAAGATAGTTGGGCAGGGGAAACTAATGAAAAACTGTTTTTT.

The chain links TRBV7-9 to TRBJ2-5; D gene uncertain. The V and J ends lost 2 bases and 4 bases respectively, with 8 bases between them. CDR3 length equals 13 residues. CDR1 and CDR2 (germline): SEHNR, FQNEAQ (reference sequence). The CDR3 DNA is TGTGCCAGCAGCTTACATAGTGGAGAGACCCAGTACTTC. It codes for CASSLHSGETQYF.